This TCR beta chain was recorded in a study of blood T cell repertoires in COVID-19 (dated by TCRdb to about 2020). For the wider study: Collaborator samples came from the United States, Italy and Spain and covered acute and convalescent phases of COVID-19. The material from the prospective study consisted of cDNA or gDNA derived from T cells, B-cell-depleted T cells, or PBMCs. The dataset comprised deeply sampled blood TCRbeta repertoires from subjects exposed to, actively infected with, or recovered from COVID-19. The repertoires were made available in a free public database intended to serve as a resource for research on the immune response to SARS-CoV-2. The samples were drawn from two sources: the first 160 participants of the ongoing ImmuneRACE study, and 950 to 1,500 subjects contributed by 6 global collaborators. Sample metadata almost always included a de-identified subject ID, COVID-19 status, age in years and sex. Where HLA class I and class II types were available, the types were taken from metadata supplied by the sample provider, not from assay-based typing. Results the study describes overall, beyond this receptor: Clinical and demographic metadata were provided uncurated, with the amount varying by source and participant.

The immunoSEQ Assay, a bias-controlled multiplex PCR, was used to amplify TCRbeta CDR3 regions from genomic DNA. As for how the authors treated the data: The number of nucleated cells in each sample was estimated from the amplification of reference gene primers within the assay. Sequence reads were collapsed and filtered to measure the absolute abundance of every unique TCRbeta CDR3 rearrangement. For each sample, productive Simpson clonality was calculated as the square root of Simpson's diversity index over productive rearrangements. TCRdb took this table from immuneACCESS and kept in-frame rearrangements with V and J called. Such tables lack part of the clones; where checked against another copy, unresolved V genes explain under half of the gap, and the rest is unexplained. The D gene and trimming were derived from the DNA, and the V and J assignments and clone size from that table. In all, the sample holds about 15,000 clones, and 70% to 80% of those were seen once. The ten largest make up about 13% of the sample.

The collaborating institutions used their own protocols to collect whole blood in K2EDTA tubes. For TCRbeta analysis, collaborators shipped samples as frozen whole blood, isolated PBMCs, or DNA extracted from either of those sample types. Including the terminal cysteine and phenylalanine, the CDR3 comprises 16 residues. Just CDR3 DNA is preserved here, 48 bases in frame from base 1. Unmatched junction bases come to 0, with V trimmed by 0 bases and J by 2 bases. CDR1 and CDR2, per the germline V gene (reference sequence), are SGHNT and YYREEE. With respect to this clone: What this receptor recognizes is not known. No qualities accompany the bases; no much larger clone lies one base away.

The sample was peripheral blood. The chain was built from TRBV5-4 and TRBJ2-5, and 14 junctional nucleotides match TRBD2. The TCR originated in a man aged 55 to 70 with acute or convalescent COVID-19. The CDR3 here reads CASSLGLAGGQETQYF. The DNA sequence is as follows: TGTGCCAGCAGCTTGGGACTAGCGGGAGGGCAAGAGACCCAGTACTTC.